This TCR beta chain is drawn from a study of cytomegalovirus exposure and HLA in healthy donors. Study-wide points: The majority of TCR sequences were rare, yet some public TCRs appeared in many donors. In most subjects, TCR beta sequences reportedly gave accurate predictions of HLA-A and HLA-B alleles. Some TCR beta chains (roughly 150 of them) were listed as cytomegalovirus-associated.

About this clone itself: Antigen unknown.

A multiplex PCR was run with 60 Vbeta primers and 13 Jbeta primers. Produced via immunoSEQ multiplex PCR; TCRdb's table is partial and in-frame only. The profile shows around 150,000 clones, around 80% of them singletons. In germline, CDR1 is LGHNA, CDR2 YNFKEQ. The CDR3 totals 18 residues. V dropped 1 base and J dropped 0 bases, with 16 bases sitting between them. What was sequenced was PBMCs. This receptor was taken from a male donor in good health and CMV-seropositive. V usage is TRBV4-2 and J usage is TRBJ2-1, with D possibly being TRBD2 (5 bases). CDR3 coding DNA: TGTGCCAGCAGCCAAGCCCCCGGTGGGGAGCACTCCTACAATGAGCAGTTCTTC. Its translation is CASSQAPGGEHSYNEQFF.